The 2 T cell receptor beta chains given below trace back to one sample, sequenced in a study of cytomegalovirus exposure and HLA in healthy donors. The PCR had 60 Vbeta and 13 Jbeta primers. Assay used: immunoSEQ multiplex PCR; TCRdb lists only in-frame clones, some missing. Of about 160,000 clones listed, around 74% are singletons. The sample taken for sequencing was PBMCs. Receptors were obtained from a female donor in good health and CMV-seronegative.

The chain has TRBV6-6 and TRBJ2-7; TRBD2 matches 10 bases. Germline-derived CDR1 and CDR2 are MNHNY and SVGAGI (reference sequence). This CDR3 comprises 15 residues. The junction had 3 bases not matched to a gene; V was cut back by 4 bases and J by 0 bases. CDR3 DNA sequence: TGTGCCAGCAGTTTAGCGGGGGGTAGCTCCTACGAGCAGTACTTC. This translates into CASSLAGGSSYEQYF.

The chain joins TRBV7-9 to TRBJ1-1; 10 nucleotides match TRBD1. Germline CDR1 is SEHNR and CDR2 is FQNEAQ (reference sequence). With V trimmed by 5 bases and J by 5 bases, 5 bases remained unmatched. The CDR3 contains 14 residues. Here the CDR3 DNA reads TGTGCCAGCAGCCCCAGGGACAGGGGAACTGAAGCTTTCTTT. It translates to CASSPRDRGTEAFF.